These 2 T cell receptor beta chains were all obtained from the same sample, sequenced in a study of T cell responses to AZD1222 COVID-19 vaccine. Clones were sequenced by immunoSEQ multiplex PCR, and TCRdb holds only the in-frame ones, with some missing. The sample contains around 150,000 clones, 90% to 95% of which appear only once. This specimen was peripheral blood, taken 28 days after the second AZD1222 dose. Receptors were obtained from an adult who received the AZD1222 COVID-19 vaccine.

This clone has just a few counts. The sample holds other DNA sequences that translate to the same CDR3. The J gene is TRBJ2-7, the V gene TRBV27, with 7 bases lining up with TRBD1. The J segment lost 2 bases and the V segment lost 5 bases, leaving 3 bases of the junction unmatched. Germline values: CDR1 MNHEY, CDR2 SMNVEV (reference sequence). The CDR3 runs 13 residues. In DNA form, the CDR3 reads TGTGCCAGCAGTATCGGGACAGCCTACGAGCAGTACTTC. Its translation: CASSIGTAYEQYF.

The chain recombines TRBV19 with TRBJ1-5, with TRBD1 matching over 9 bases. The trim removed 7 bases at V and 6 bases at J, leaving 10 bases unmatched. The CDR3 is 15 residues long. Looked up from germline, CDR1 is LNHDA and CDR2 is SQIVND (reference sequence). CDR3 nucleotide sequence: TGTGCCAGTACGAGGACGGGACAGGGCGGTCAGCCCCAGCATTTT. Translating gives CASTRTGQGGQPQHF.